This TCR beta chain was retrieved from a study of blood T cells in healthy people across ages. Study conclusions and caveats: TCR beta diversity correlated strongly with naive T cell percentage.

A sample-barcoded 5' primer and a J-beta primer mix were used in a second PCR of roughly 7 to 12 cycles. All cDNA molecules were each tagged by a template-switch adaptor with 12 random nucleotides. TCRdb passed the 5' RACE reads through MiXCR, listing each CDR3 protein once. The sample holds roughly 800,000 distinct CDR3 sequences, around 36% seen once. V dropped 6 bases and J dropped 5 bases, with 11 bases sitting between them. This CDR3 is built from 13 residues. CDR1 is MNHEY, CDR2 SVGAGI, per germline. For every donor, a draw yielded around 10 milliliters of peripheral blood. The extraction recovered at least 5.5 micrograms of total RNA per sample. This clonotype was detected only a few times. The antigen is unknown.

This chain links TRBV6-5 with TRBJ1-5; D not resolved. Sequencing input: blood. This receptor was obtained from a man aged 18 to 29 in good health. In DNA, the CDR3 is TGTGCCAGCAGAGGGATTCGGGATCAGCCCCAGCATTTT. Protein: CASRGIRDQPQHF.